The clone carrying this T cell receptor beta chain was observed a handful of times. Its matching antigen is unknown. This entry is derived from a study of T-cell reconstitution after alpha-beta-depleted transplantation in children. The CDR3 is 15 residues long. V lost 6 bases, J lost 1 base, and 8 bases stayed unmatched. Per germline, CDR1 KGHSH and CDR2 LQKENI. The study, taken as a whole, reports: High day-60 TCRbeta diversity in some patients came from surviving recipient T cells and thymic progenitors. As was reported, about two months after transplant, alpha-beta T cells came from several hundred expanded graft clones. A year had passed since transplant, and T-cell counts and diversity by then came mostly from newly produced T cells.

Unique molecular identifiers were used in preparing the TCRbeta library. Each CDR3 protein is one row after TCRdb ran MiXCR on the PCR reads. The data show about 980,000 distinct CDR3 sequences, with about 29% seen just once and approximately 30% held by the top ten. The source material was PBMCs, mostly from graft donor cells, sampled 360 days after TCRalphabeta/CD19-depleted stem cell transplant. This chain joins TRBV18 and TRBJ2-7; 8 bases align to TRBD1. This TCR derives from a boy under three years old who had a stem cell transplant for SCID, so the T cells may come from the graft donor. CDR3 in DNA: TGTGCCAGCTCCCTCAATGGACAGGGATCCTACGAGCAGTACTTC. Its translation: CASSLNGQGSYEQYF.